This T cell receptor beta chain came from a study of blood T cell repertoires in COVID-19. The wider study: T cells, B-cell-depleted T cells, or PBMCs provided the cDNA or gDNA that served as material.

Methods used by the authors: The authors estimated nucleated cell counts from reference gene primer amplification. Sequencing was performed with immunoSEQ multiplex PCR; in TCRdb, only in-frame clones are kept and a portion is missing. V, J and clone size are taken as reported in that table, and D and trimming were inferred from the DNA itself. The table has 170,000 or so clones, roughly 80% seen once. Germline lookup yields CDR1 WNHNN and CDR2 SYGVQD (reference sequence). The CDR3 length is 13 residues. The V and J ends lost 3 bases and 4 bases respectively, with 9 bases between them. The clonotype comes from a man aged 18-30 years with active or convalescent COVID-19. Sequencing was performed on peripheral blood. The chain has TRBV10-1 and TRBJ1-1; no firm D call. Here the CDR3 reads CASSERLATEAFF. The CDR3, as DNA: TGCGCCAGCAGTGAAAGACTTGCCACTGAAGCTTTCTTT.